The clone carrying this T cell receptor (beta chain) came up many times. These data belong to a study of Graves' ophthalmopathy and Graves' hyperthyroidism. In the study overall: Untreated patients at initial diagnosis provided peripheral blood.

TCR beta CDR3 amplification used RNA transcripts. HTBI-primed RT-PCR formed the first round, and a multiplex PCR formed the second. TCRdb passed the multiplex PCR reads through MiXCR, listing each CDR3 protein once. The sample holds about 220,000 distinct CDR3 sequences, roughly 21% seen once. Germline assignment: CDR1 MNHNS and CDR2 SASEGT. V gave up 8 bases and J gave up 4 bases, with 20 bases separating them. This CDR3 spans 15 amino acids. Where ophthalmopathy was present, donors had moderate-to-severe activity, CAS ≥3, NOSPECS ≥4 and duration under 3 months. The source material was peripheral blood. The J gene is TRBJ1-1, the V gene TRBV6-1; D not certain. The origin of this receptor is a woman between 50 and 59 years old with Graves' ophthalmopathy. The CDR3 nucleotides read TGTGCCAGCCGAAGTGGAGCCAAGGCCGCCACTGAAGCTTTCTTT. It codes for CASRSGAKAATEAFF.